These 9 T cell receptor beta chains were all obtained from the same sample, sequenced in a study of lymphopenia after photon versus proton radiotherapy. The protocol was immunoSEQ multiplex PCR, while the TCRdb copy is restricted to in-frame clones and leaves out a portion. The data show about 65,000 clones, 87% seen once. Material: peripheral blood, obtained from a patient treated with proton-based radiotherapy. The receptors shown here come from an elderly man with esophageal cancer.

This chain uses TRBV27 with TRBJ1-2; D may be TRBD1 (6 bases). V lost 1 base to trimming and J lost 7 bases, with 19 bases between them. Germline CDR1 and CDR2: MNHEY and SMNVEV (reference sequence). CDR3 length: 16 amino acids. DNA for the CDR3: TGTGCCAGCAGTTTATTCCCCTCAGGGGCCGGCATTGGCTACACCTTC. This gives the protein CASSLFPSGAGIGYTF.

The chain recombines TRBV18 with TRBJ1-1, with D perhaps matching TRBD1 (6 bases). CDR1 and CDR2 (germline): KGHSH, LQKENI. The V gene lost 3 bases and the J gene lost 6 bases, with 14 bases spanning the gap. The CDR3 is 14 amino acids. The chain's CDR3 is CASSPLQGEPEAFF. Here the CDR3 DNA reads TGTGCCAGCTCACCCTTACAGGGTGAGCCTGAAGCTTTCTTT.

The chain is built from TRBV7-9 and TRBJ2-1, with 7 bases aligning to TRBD1. This CDR3 has 14 amino acids. Germline V gene sequence: CDR1 SEHNR, CDR2 FQNEAQ (reference sequence). V dropped 5 bases and J dropped 3; count of bases not matched to a gene: 4. The CDR3: CASSDRDSYNEQFF. As DNA, the CDR3 is TGTGCCAGCAGCGACCGGGACAGCTACAATGAGCAGTTCTTC. The full variable domain, its missing parts supplied by reference TRBV7-9 and TRBJ2-1, is DTGVSQNPRHKITKRGQNVTFRCDPISEHNRLYWYRQTLGQGPEFLTYFQNEAQLEKSRLLSDRFSAERPKGSFSTLEIQRTEQGDSAMYLCASSDRDSYNEQFFGPGTRLTVL.

The V call is TRBV4-2, the J call TRBJ1-1; no reliable D call. The V gene lost 8 bases and the J gene lost 5 bases, with 15 bases spanning the gap. Germline V gives CDR1 LGHNA, CDR2 YNFKEQ. CDR3 size: 13 residues. Here the CDR3 DNA reads TGTGCCAGCCAGCTAGGTCCTGGGACTGAAGCTTTCTTT. It translates to CASQLGPGTEAFF.

This chain connects TRBV6-5 to TRBJ2-6; 10 nucleotides line up with TRBD1. The CDR3 length is 15 residues. The J segment lost 1 base and the V segment lost 11 bases, leaving 5 bases of the junction unmatched. Germline assignment: CDR1 MNHEY and CDR2 SVGAGI. CDR3 in DNA: TGTGCCTTCGGACAGGGGGTGTCTGGGGCCAACGTCCTGACTTTC. Translation gives CAFGQGVSGANVLTF.

The chain joins TRBV4-3 to TRBJ1-5, with a weak D call TRBD1 (6 bases). CDR1 LGHNA and CDR2 YSLEER come from the germline V gene. V lost 4 bases and J lost 5, with 15 bases in between. The CDR3 length is 15 residues. The CDR3 coding sequence is TGCGCCAGCAGCCCTTACCTACAGGGAGATCAGCCCCAGCATTTT. Amino acids: CASSPYLQGDQPQHF.

This sequence joins TRBV27 and TRBJ2-3; 9 bases line up with TRBD2. The J segment lost 1 base and the V segment lost 5 bases, leaving 13 bases of the junction unmatched. Germline assignment: CDR1 MNHEY and CDR2 SMNVEV (reference sequence). This CDR3 has 18 residues. CDR3 in amino acids: CASSPGRTSEGGTDTQYF. The CDR3 bases are TGTGCCAGCAGTCCAGGAAGGACTAGCGAGGGAGGCACAGATACGCAGTATTTT.

The chain joins TRBV28 to TRBJ2-7, with a possible D match to TRBD2 (6 bases). The CDR3 covers 12 residues. Germline V gene lookup returns CDR1 MDHEN and CDR2 SYDVKM. V was shortened by 6 bases and J by 7 bases, with 13 bases between the two germline ends. The CDR3 sequence is CASRGDSREQYF. The CDR3 coding sequence is TGTGCCAGCAGAGGGGACTCTCGAGAGCAGTACTTC. Variable domain in full (rest from reference TRBV28 and TRBJ2-7): DVKVTQSSRYLVKRTGEKVFLECVQDMDHENMFWYRQDPGLGLRLIYFSYDVKMKEKGDIPEGYSVSREKKERFSLILESASTNQTSMYLCASRGDSREQYFGPGTRLTVT.

The J gene is TRBJ2-3, the V gene TRBV7-9; D ambiguous. The CDR3 is made up of 14 amino acids. Germline CDR1 reads SEHNR; CDR2 reads FQNEAQ (reference sequence). The germline V and J ends were trimmed by 6 bases and 4 bases, with 14 bases remaining between them. CDR3 amino acids: CASRFLGDPDTQYF. The CDR3 DNA reads as TGTGCCAGCAGGTTTCTTGGGGATCCAGATACGCAGTATTTT.